This TCR beta chain was recovered during a study of cytomegalovirus exposure and HLA in healthy donors. V lost 5 bases and J lost 8, with 10 bases in between. The CDR3 length is 12 residues. Germline CDR1 MGHRA, CDR2 YSYEKL. The PCR made use of 60 Vbeta and 13 Jbeta primers. The assay was immunoSEQ multiplex PCR, and TCRdb's table has in-frame clones only and misses some. The repertoire has approximately 150,000 clones, 84% of them found once; the top ten carry under 5%. The TCR comes from a man younger than 35 in good health and CMV-seronegative. The V call is TRBV4-1, the J call TRBJ2-1, with D possibly matching TRBD2 (5 bases). Specimen: PBMCs. The CDR3 protein is CASSKSSYEQFF. In nucleotides, the CDR3 is TGCGCCAGCAGCAAATCTAGCTATGAGCAGTTCTTC.